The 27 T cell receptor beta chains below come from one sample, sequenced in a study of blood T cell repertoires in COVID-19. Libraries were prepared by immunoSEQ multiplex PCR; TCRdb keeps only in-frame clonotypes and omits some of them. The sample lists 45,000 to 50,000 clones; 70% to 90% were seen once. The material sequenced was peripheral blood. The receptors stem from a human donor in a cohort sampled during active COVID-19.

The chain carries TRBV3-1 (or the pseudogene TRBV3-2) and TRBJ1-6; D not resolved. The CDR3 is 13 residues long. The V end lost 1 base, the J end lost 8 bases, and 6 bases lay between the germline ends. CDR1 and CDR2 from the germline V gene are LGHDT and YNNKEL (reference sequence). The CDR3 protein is CASSQARYSPLHF. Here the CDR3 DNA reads TGTGCCAGCAGCCAAGCGAGGTATTCACCCCTCCACTTT.

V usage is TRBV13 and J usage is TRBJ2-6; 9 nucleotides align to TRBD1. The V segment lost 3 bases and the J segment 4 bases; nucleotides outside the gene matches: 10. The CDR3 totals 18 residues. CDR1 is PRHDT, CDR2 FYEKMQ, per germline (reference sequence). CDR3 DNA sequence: TGTGCCAGCAGCTTTGGGACAGGGTTTATCTCCGGGGCCAACGTCCTGACTTTC. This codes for CASSFGTGFISGANVLTF.

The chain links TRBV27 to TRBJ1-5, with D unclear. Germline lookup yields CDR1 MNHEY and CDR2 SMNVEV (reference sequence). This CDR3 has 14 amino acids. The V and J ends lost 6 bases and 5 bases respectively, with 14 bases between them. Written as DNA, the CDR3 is TGTGCCAGCAGGCCGCTGCAAACAGATCAGCCCCAGCATTTT. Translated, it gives CASRPLQTDQPQHF.

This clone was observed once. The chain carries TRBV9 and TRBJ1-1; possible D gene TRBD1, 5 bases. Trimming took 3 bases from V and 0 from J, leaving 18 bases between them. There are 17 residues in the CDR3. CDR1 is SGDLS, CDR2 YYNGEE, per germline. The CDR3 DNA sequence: TGTGCCAGCAGCGGGGGGAGGGAGGATCCTATGAACACTGAAGCTTTCTTT. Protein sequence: CASSGGREDPMNTEAFF.

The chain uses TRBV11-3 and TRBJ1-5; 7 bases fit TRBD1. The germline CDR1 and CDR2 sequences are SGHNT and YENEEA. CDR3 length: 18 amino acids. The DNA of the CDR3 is TGTGCTCTCCCAACTGAGGGACAGAGGCTAAACCGAGGTCAGCCCCAGCATTTT. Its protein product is CALPTEGQRLNRGQPQHF.

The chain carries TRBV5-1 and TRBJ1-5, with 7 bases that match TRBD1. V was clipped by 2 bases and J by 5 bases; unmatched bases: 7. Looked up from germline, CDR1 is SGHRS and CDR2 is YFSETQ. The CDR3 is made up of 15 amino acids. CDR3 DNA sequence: TGCGCCAGCAGCTTTTCCGGGACAGCTTATCAGCCCCAGCATTTT. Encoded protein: CASSFSGTAYQPQHF.

CDR3: CASSLFAGPENEQFF. The CDR3 nucleotides read TGTGCCAGCAGCTTATTTGCAGGGCCAGAGAATGAGCAGTTCTTC. This sequence joins TRBV7-3 and TRBJ2-1, with TRBD1 as a possible D gene (5 bases). Per germline, CDR1 SGHTA and CDR2 FQGTGA. V lost 2 bases to trimming and J lost 7 bases, with 15 bases between them. The CDR3 runs 15 residues.

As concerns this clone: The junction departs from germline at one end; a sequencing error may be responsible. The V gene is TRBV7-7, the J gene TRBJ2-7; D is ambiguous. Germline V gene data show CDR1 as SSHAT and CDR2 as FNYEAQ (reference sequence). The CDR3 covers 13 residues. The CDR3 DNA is TGTGCTAGCAGTCGCGGTGGTGGGTACGAGCAGTACTTC. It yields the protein CASSRGGGYEQYF. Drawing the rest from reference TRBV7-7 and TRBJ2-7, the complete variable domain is GAGVSQSPRYKVTKRGQDVTLRCDPISSHATLYWYQQALGQGPEFLTYFNYEAQPDKSGLPSDRFSAERPEGSISTLTIQRTEQRDSAMYRCASSRGGGYEQYFGPGTRLTVT.

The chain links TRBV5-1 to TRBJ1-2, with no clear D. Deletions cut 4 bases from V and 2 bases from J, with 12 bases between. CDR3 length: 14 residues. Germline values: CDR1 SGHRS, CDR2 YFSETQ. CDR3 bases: TGCGCCAGCAGCCCCCTCCGGGGAAACTATGGCTACACCTTC. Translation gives CASSPLRGNYGYTF.

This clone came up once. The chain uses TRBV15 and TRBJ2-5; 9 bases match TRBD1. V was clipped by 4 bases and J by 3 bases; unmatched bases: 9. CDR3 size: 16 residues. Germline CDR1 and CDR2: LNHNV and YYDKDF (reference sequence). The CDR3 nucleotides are TGTGCCACCAGCATCCGTCCGGGACAGGGAAAAGAGACCCAGTACTTC. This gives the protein CATSIRPGQGKETQYF.

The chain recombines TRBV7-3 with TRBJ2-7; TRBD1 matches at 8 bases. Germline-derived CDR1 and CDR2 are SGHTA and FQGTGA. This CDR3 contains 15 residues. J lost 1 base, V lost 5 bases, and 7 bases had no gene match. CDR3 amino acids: CASSLGQGPSYEQYF. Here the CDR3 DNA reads TGTGCCAGCAGCCTAGGACAGGGCCCGTCCTACGAGCAGTACTTC.

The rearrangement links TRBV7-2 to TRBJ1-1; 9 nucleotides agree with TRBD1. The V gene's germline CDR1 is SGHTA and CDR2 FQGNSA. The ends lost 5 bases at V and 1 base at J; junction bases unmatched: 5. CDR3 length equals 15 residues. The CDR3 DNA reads TGTGCCAGCAGCCCTAGGGACAGGGAGAACACTGAAGCTTTCTTT. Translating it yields CASSPRDRENTEAFF.

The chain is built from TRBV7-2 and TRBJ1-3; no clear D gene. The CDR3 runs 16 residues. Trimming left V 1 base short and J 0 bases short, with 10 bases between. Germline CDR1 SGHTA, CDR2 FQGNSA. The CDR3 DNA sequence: TGTGCCAGCAGCTTAGGTGCGTCGAGCTCTGGAAACACCATATATTTT. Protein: CASSLGASSSGNTIYF.

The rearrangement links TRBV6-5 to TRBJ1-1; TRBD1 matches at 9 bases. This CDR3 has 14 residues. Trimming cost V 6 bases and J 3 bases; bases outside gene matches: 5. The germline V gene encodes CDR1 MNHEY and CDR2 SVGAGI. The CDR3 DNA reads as TGTGCCAGCAGGGGCGACAGGGGGGACACTGAAGCTTTCTTT. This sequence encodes CASRGDRGDTEAFF.

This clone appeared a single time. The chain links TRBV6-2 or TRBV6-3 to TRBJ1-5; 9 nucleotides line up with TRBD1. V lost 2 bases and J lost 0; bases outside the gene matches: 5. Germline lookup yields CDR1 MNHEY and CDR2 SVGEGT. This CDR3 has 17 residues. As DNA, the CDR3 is TGTGCCAGCAGTTACAAAAGGGACAGGGCTAGCAATCAGCCCCAGCATTTT. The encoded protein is CASSYKRDRASNQPQHF.

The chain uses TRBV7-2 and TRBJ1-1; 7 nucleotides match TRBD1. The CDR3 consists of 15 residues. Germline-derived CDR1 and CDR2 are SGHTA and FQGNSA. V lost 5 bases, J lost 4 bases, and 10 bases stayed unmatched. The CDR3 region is CASSAYRGRATEAFF. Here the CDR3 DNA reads TGTGCCAGCAGCGCGTACAGGGGAAGGGCCACTGAAGCTTTCTTT.

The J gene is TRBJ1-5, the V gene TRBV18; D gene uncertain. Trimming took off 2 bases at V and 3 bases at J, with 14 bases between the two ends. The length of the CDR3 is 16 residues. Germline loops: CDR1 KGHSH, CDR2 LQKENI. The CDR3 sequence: CASSPVTVPFNQPQHF. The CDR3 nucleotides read TGTGCCAGCTCACCAGTCACGGTCCCTTTCAATCAGCCCCAGCATTTT.

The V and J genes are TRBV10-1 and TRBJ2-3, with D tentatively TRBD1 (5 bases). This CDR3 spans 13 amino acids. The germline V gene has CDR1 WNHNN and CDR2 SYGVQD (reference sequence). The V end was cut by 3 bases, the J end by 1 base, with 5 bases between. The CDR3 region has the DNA TGCGCCAGCAGTGAAGGGGGCACAGATACGCAGTATTTT. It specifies CASSEGGTDTQYF.

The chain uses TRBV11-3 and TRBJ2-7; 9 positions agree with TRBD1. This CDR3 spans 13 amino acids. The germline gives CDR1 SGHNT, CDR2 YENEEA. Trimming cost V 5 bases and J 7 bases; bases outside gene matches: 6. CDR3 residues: CASSQGGTGEQYF. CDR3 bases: TGTGCCAGCAGCCAGGGGGGGACAGGGGAGCAGTACTTC.

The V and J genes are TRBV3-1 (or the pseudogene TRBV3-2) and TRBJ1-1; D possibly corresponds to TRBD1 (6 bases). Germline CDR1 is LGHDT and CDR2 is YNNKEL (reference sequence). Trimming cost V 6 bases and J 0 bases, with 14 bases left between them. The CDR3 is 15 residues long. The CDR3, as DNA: TGTGCCAGCAGACCAGGACAGAGAATGAACACTGAAGCTTTCTTT. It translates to CASRPGQRMNTEAFF.

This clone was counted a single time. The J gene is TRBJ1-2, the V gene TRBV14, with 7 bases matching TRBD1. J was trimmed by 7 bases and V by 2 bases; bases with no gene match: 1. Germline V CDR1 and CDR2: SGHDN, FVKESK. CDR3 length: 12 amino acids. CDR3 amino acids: CASSQTGAGYTF. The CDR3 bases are TGTGCCAGCAGCCAAACAGGGGCTGGCTACACCTTC. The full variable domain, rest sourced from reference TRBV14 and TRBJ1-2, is EAGVTQFPSHSVIEKGQTVTLRCDPISGHDNLYWYRRVMGKEIKFLLHFVKESKQDESGMPNNRFLAERTGGTYSTLKVQPAELEDSGVYFCASSQTGAGYTFGSGTRLTVV.

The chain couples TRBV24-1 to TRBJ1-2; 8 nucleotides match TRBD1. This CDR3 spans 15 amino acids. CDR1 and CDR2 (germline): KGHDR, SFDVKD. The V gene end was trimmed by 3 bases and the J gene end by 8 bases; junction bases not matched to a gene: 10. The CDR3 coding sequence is TGTGCCACCAGTGATACACGGACAGGGCGCGACGGCTACACCTTC. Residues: CATSDTRTGRDGYTF.

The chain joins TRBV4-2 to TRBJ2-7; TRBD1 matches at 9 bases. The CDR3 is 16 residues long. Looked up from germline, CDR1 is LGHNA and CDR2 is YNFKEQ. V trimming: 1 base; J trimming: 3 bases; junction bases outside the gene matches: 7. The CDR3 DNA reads TGTGCCAGCAGCCAAGCAACAGGGGGCGAATACTACGAGCAGTACTTC. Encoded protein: CASSQATGGEYYEQYF.

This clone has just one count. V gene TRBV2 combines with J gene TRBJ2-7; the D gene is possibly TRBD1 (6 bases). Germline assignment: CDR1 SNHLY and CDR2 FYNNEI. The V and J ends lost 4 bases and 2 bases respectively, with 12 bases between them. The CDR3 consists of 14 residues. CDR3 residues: CASSGTVGTYEQYF. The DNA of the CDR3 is TGTGCCAGCAGTGGGACAGTCGGGACCTACGAGCAGTACTTC.

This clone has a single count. CDR3 residues: CASSLLRGDRGYGYTF. The CDR3 DNA reads as TGTGCCAGCAGTTTATTAAGGGGGGACAGGGGCTATGGCTACACCTTC. The gene calls are TRBV28 and TRBJ1-2, with 10 nucleotides matching TRBD1. After removal of 1 base from V and 4 bases from J, the junction contained 6 bases not matched to a gene. The germline V gene encodes CDR1 MDHEN and CDR2 SYDVKM. CDR3 length equals 16 residues.

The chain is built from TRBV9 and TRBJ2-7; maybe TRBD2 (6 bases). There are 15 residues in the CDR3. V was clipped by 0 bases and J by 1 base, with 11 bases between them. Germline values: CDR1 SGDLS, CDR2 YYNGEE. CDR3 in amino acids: CASSVAAGRSYEQYF. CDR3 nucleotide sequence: TGTGCCAGCAGCGTAGCGGCGGGAAGGTCCTACGAGCAGTACTTC.

CDR3 residues: CASRGTAPSSYEQYF. For the CDR3, the DNA is TGTGCCAGCAGAGGGACAGCCCCATCCTCCTACGAGCAGTACTTC. The chain combines TRBV27 with TRBJ2-7; 7 bases fit TRBD1. CDR3 length: 15 residues. The junction had 8 bases not matched to a gene; V was cut back by 6 bases and J by 0 bases. Germline V gives CDR1 MNHEY, CDR2 SMNVEV (reference sequence).